The 10 T cell receptor beta chains listed next were all sequenced from one sample in a study of blood T cell repertoires in COVID-19 (dated by TCRdb to the early 2020s). Libraries were prepared through the immunoSEQ multiplex PCR assay. TCRdb carries this immuneACCESS record with in-frame sequences only. Its versions omit some clonotypes, under half of them owing to an unresolved V gene in the studies checked, with the rest unexplained. For this sample there are under 350,000 clones; 65% to 90% appear just once. The ten largest clones represent roughly 4% of the sample. The sequencing input was PBMCs or T cells enriched from blood (not recorded which). These receptors came from a woman between 40 and 50 years old with acute COVID-19.

Comments on this clone: This sample also contains other DNA sequences that code for the same CDR3. The chain uses TRBV5-1 and TRBJ2-5; 8 bases match TRBD2. Trimming at V came to 7 bases and at J to 2 bases, leaving 4 bases not matched to a gene. There are 13 residues in the CDR3. CDR1 and CDR2 (germline): SGHRS, YFSETQ. CDR3 nucleotides: TGCGCCAGCGGCCGGGGGGGTCAAGAGACCCAGTACTTC. This translates into CASGRGGQETQYF.

Only one count was recorded for this clone. The V call is TRBV7-9, the J call TRBJ2-2; D remains unclear. The CDR3 covers 16 residues. Trimming left V 5 bases short and J 3 bases short, with 16 bases between. Germline values: CDR1 SEHNR, CDR2 FQNEAQ (reference sequence). This chain's CDR3 is CASSPTRPQHTGELFF. The DNA of the CDR3 is TGTGCCAGCAGCCCTACGAGGCCGCAGCACACCGGGGAGCTGTTTTTT.

This rearrangement joins TRBV5-4 to TRBJ1-2, with 8 nucleotides matching TRBD1. Germline CDR1 reads SGHNT; CDR2 reads YYREEE (reference sequence). This CDR3 is 15 amino acids long. V was clipped by 5 bases and J by 6 bases; unmatched bases: 12. The CDR3 coding sequence is TGTGCCAGCAGACCCCAGGACAGGGAGGGGAATGGCTACACCTTC. Protein sequence: CASRPQDREGNGYTF.

This clone was counted a single time. The chain uses TRBV5-6 and TRBJ1-5; D is uncertain. Per the germline V gene, CDR1 is SGHDT and CDR2 is YYEEEE. The CDR3 has 16 amino acids. The germline V and J ends were trimmed by 3 bases and 1 base, with 14 bases remaining between them. CDR3 coding DNA: TGTGCCAGCAGCTCCCTCGGAGGGTCAAGCAATCAGCCCCAGCATTTT. Translated: CASSSLGGSSNQPQHF.

This chain links TRBV6-5 with TRBJ1-1; 11 bases map to TRBD1. The CDR3 is 14 residues long. Losses at the gene ends were 7 bases for V and 5 bases for J; bases not matched to a gene: 6. Germline V gives CDR1 MNHEY, CDR2 SVGAGI. This CDR3 is CASNGQGASTEAFF. In DNA, the CDR3 is TGTGCCAGCAACGGACAGGGGGCGAGTACTGAAGCTTTCTTT.

The chain recombines TRBV19 with TRBJ2-3; 7 bases align to TRBD1. This CDR3 is built from 14 residues. Trimming took 6 bases from V and 0 from J; bases not matched to a gene: 3. The V gene's germline CDR1 is LNHDA and CDR2 SQIVND (reference sequence). DNA of the CDR3: TGTGCCAGTAGCGGGACAGCTAGCACAGATACGCAGTATTTT. Residues: CASSGTASTDTQYF.

This chain links TRBV7-9 with TRBJ2-1, with 7 bases fitting TRBD1. V shed 5 bases, J shed 0 bases, and the junction held 4 bases outside the gene matches. Germline lookup yields CDR1 SEHNR and CDR2 FQNEAQ (reference sequence). CDR3 size: 15 residues. CDR3 protein: CASSLTGSSYNEQFF. The CDR3 DNA follows: TGTGCCAGCAGCCTGACAGGGAGCTCCTACAATGAGCAGTTCTTC. Combining the CDR3 with reference TRBV7-9 and TRBJ2-1 gives the whole variable domain DTGVSQNPRHKITKRGQNVTFRCDPISEHNRLYWYRQTLGQGPEFLTYFQNEAQLEKSRLLSDRFSAERPKGSFSTLEIQRTEQGDSAMYLCASSLTGSSYNEQFFGPGTRLTVL.

This clone turned up a few times. The J gene is TRBJ2-7, the V gene TRBV11-2, with 12 positions matching TRBD2. Trimming removed 2 bases from V and 1 base from J; junction bases left unmatched: 3. The germline gives CDR1 SGHAT, CDR2 FQNNGV. The CDR3 totals 16 residues. CDR3 protein: CASSLLAGGVSYEQYF. The CDR3 DNA follows: TGTGCCAGCAGCTTACTAGCGGGAGGGGTTTCCTACGAGCAGTACTTC.

The chain links TRBV9 to TRBJ1-2, with TRBD1 matching 7 bases. This CDR3 is 15 amino acids long. The germline CDR1 and CDR2 sequences are SGDLS and YYNGEE. V gave up 0 bases and J gave up 3 bases; unmatched junction bases: 5. The CDR3 bases are TGTGCCAGCAGCGTAGGAGGGGGACAGCACTATGGCTACACCTTC. This sequence encodes CASSVGGGQHYGYTF.

This chain links TRBV5-6 with TRBJ2-5; 8 bases line up with TRBD1. V dropped 3 bases and J dropped 2; count of bases not matched to a gene: 9. This CDR3 has 16 amino acids. Germline-derived CDR1 and CDR2 are SGHDT and YYEEEE. CDR3 sequence (DNA): TGTGCCAGCAGCTCTTTAAACACAGGGGGGCAAGAGACCCAGTACTTC. This encodes CASSSLNTGGQETQYF.